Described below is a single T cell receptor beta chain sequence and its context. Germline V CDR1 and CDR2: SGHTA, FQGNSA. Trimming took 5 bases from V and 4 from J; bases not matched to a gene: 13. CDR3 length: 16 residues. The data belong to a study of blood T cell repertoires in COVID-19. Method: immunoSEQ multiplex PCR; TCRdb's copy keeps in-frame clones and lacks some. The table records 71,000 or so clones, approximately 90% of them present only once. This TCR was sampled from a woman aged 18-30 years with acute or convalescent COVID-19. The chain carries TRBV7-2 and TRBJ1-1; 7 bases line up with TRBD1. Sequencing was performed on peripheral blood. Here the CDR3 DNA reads TGTGCCAGCAGCCTAGGGGGCAGGGGACTAGGCACTGAAGCTTTCTTT. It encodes CASSLGGRGLGTEAFF.